These 18 T cell receptor beta chains originate from one sample sequenced in a study of shared clonotypes between healthy human individuals. Profiled with immunoSEQ multiplex PCR; TCRdb holds only in-frame clones, not every one. The top ten hold about 0.45% of the sample, which has around 1.5 million clones, 95% to 99% seen once. Sequencing was done on a sample of naive CD4+ T cells sorted from blood. Stated subset: CD45RA+ positively selected. The origin of the receptors is a man aged 30 to 39 in good health.

CDR3 region: CASSVTRGGVDQPQHF. For the CDR3, the DNA is TGTGCCAGCAGCGTAACTCGGGGCGGCGTGGATCAGCCCCAGCATTTT. The chain couples TRBV27 to TRBJ1-5; TRBD1 is a possible D gene (5 bases). The CDR3 totals 16 residues. V lost 6 bases and J lost 5, with 20 bases in between. Germline V CDR1 and CDR2: MNHEY, SMNVEV (reference sequence).

The chain couples TRBV7-8 to TRBJ2-5; D might be TRBD1 (5 bases). V shed 2 bases and J shed 1 base, with 8 bases lying between them. CDR3 length: 14 residues. From germline, CDR1 is SGHVS and CDR2 FQNEAQ. DNA of the CDR3: TGTGCCAGCAGCTTACAGGACACCCAAGAGACCCAGTACTTC. Translation gives CASSLQDTQETQYF.

The V and J genes are TRBV4-3 and TRBJ2-1; TRBD1 is a possible D gene (6 bases). The CDR3 extends over 16 amino acids. V lost 1 base and J 4 bases, leaving 14 bases between the germline ends. The germline V gene has CDR1 LGHNA and CDR2 YSLEER. In DNA form, the CDR3 reads TGCGCCAGCAGCCAAGGTCGCCTAGACAGGTACAATGAGCAGTTCTTC. This codes for CASSQGRLDRYNEQFF.

This sequence joins TRBV7-2 and TRBJ2-7, with no clear D. Germline CDR1 reads SGHTA; CDR2 reads FQGNSA. V shed 5 bases and J shed 5 bases, with 28 bases lying between them. The CDR3 runs 18 residues. CDR3 in DNA: TGTGCCAGCAGCCCCGCTAAGGAATCGGACGGTCGCCTTGACGAGCAGTACTTC. Its protein is CASSPAKESDGRLDEQYF.

J is TRBJ2-2 and V is TRBV5-4; 7 positions agree with TRBD2. Germline CDR1 and CDR2: SGHNT and YYREEE (reference sequence). V dropped 4 bases and J dropped 1; count of bases not matched to a gene: 1. The CDR3 is made up of 14 amino acids. The CDR3 nucleotides are TGTGCCAGCAGCGGCGGGAGGAACACCGGGGAGCTGTTTTTT. Encoded protein: CASSGGRNTGELFF.

The rearrangement joins TRBV18 to TRBJ1-2; 9 bases fit TRBD1. Germline V CDR1 and CDR2: KGHSH, LQKENI. The J segment lost 4 bases and the V segment lost 2 bases, leaving 8 bases of the junction unmatched. The CDR3 has 16 residues. The CDR3 reads CASSPSQGASPYGYTF. CDR3 nucleotides: TGTGCCAGCTCACCATCACAGGGGGCGTCCCCCTATGGCTACACCTTC.

This chain uses TRBV9 with TRBJ1-5; 10 bases are shared with TRBD1. The V and J ends lost 0 bases and 6 bases, in that order; junction bases with no gene match: 3. CDR1 is SGDLS, CDR2 YYNGEE, per germline. There are 15 residues in the CDR3. The CDR3 spells CASSVDWTGGQPQHF. CDR3 in DNA: TGTGCCAGCAGCGTAGACTGGACAGGGGGTCAGCCCCAGCATTTT.

V gene TRBV19 combines with J gene TRBJ2-7, with D perhaps matching TRBD1 (6 bases). Trimming took off 5 bases at V and 2 bases at J, with 19 bases between the two ends. CDR1 is LNHDA, CDR2 SQIVND, per germline (reference sequence). The CDR3 sequence is 16 residues long. The DNA for the CDR3 is TGTGCCAGTAGTTCCCCCCGTCAGGGGACCACCTACGAGCAGTACTTC. Residues: CASSSPRQGTTYEQYF.

The chain couples TRBV27 to TRBJ1-5, with 7 bases fitting TRBD1. CDR3 length equals 15 residues. Germline loops: CDR1 MNHEY, CDR2 SMNVEV (reference sequence). V shed 1 base, J shed 3 bases, and the junction held 3 bases outside the gene matches. CDR3 region: CASSLLRGPNQPQHF. The CDR3 DNA reads TGTGCCAGCAGTTTATTAAGGGGGCCCAATCAGCCCCAGCATTTT.

This chain connects TRBV7-6 to TRBJ1-4, with a possible D match to TRBD1 (5 bases). The CDR3 runs to 15 residues. CDR1 and CDR2 from the germline V gene are SGHVS and FNYEAQ. V was pared by 7 bases and J by 4 bases, with 16 bases between. The CDR3, as DNA: TGTGCCAGCACCAAAATCGGGGCCCTTAATGAAAAACTGTTTTTT. Residues: CASTKIGALNEKLFF.

The chain combines TRBV5-1 with TRBJ1-2, with 7 positions matching TRBD1. There are 15 residues in the CDR3. The germline CDR1 and CDR2 sequences are SGHRS and YFSETQ. J was trimmed by 2 bases and V by 4 bases; bases with no gene match: 8. CDR3 region: CASSLGSTGNYGYTF. Written as DNA, the CDR3 is TGCGCCAGCAGCCTGGGGTCGACAGGGAACTATGGCTACACCTTC. The full variable domain, completed using reference TRBV5-1 and TRBJ1-2, is KAGVTQTPRYLIKTRGQQVTLSCSPISGHRSVSWYQQTPGQGLQFLFEYFSETQRNKGNFPGRFSGRQFSNSRSEMNVSTLELGDSALYLCASSLGSTGNYGYTFGSGTRLTVV.

This rearrangement joins TRBV7-8 to TRBJ1-2; D not resolved. CDR1 and CDR2 from the germline V gene are SGHVS and FQNEAQ. There are 13 residues in the CDR3. Deletions cut 1 base from V and 4 bases from J, with 7 bases between. As DNA, the CDR3 is TGTGCCAGCAGCTTAGTACAGCTCTATGGCTACACCTTC. It yields the protein CASSLVQLYGYTF.

The J gene is TRBJ2-1, the V gene TRBV28; D is possibly TRBD1 or TRBD2 (5 bases each). This CDR3 spans 15 amino acids. Germline V gives CDR1 MDHEN, CDR2 SYDVKM. Trimming took off 8 bases at V and 9 bases at J, with 23 bases between the two ends. Here the CDR3 reads CASPPPGQLGLEQFF. The DNA for the CDR3 is TGTGCCAGCCCACCTCCGGGGCAGCTGGGGCTTGAGCAGTTCTTC.

CDR3 residues: CASSKTKRNEQFF. For the CDR3, the DNA is TGTGCCAGCAGTAAAACTAAGCGGAATGAGCAGTTCTTC. The chain links TRBV6-6 to TRBJ2-1, with a weak D call TRBD2 (5 bases). Germline CDR1 is MNHNY and CDR2 is SVGAGI (reference sequence). CDR3 length: 13 amino acids. V was trimmed by 5 bases and J by 7 bases, leaving 12 bases between them.

The V gene is TRBV28, the J gene TRBJ1-2; 8 positions match TRBD1. Per the germline V gene, CDR1 is MDHEN and CDR2 is SYDVKM. The CDR3 is made up of 14 amino acids. With V trimmed by 4 bases and J by 4 bases, 5 bases remained unmatched. CDR3 sequence reads: CASSSGQVGYGYTF. In nucleotides, the CDR3 is TGTGCCAGCAGTTCGGGACAGGTGGGCTATGGCTACACCTTC.

V usage is TRBV28 and J usage is TRBJ2-3; 7 bases align to TRBD1. After removal of 8 bases from V and 5 bases from J, the junction contained 16 bases not matched to a gene. The length of the CDR3 is 16 residues. Germline CDR1 and CDR2: MDHEN and SYDVKM. The CDR3 nucleotides read TGTGCCAGCGGGCAACTGACAGGGAACCACTTAGATACGCAGTATTTT. It codes for CASGQLTGNHLDTQYF.

The rearrangement links TRBV29-1 to TRBJ1-4; D might be TRBD1 (6 bases). There are 12 residues in the CDR3. With 7 bases removed from V and 6 bases from J, the gap between germline ends came to 12 bases. Germline V gives CDR1 SQVTM, CDR2 ANQGSEA. The CDR3 DNA sequence: TGCAGCGGTAAAAAGGGGGATGAAAAACTGTTTTTT. It encodes CSGKKGDEKLFF. The whole variable domain, filled in from reference TRBV29-1 and TRBJ1-4, reads SAVISQKPSRDICQRGTSLTIQCQVDSQVTMMFWYRQQPGQSLTLIATANQGSEATYESGFVIDKFPISRPNLTFSTLTVSNMSPEDSSIYLCSGKKGDEKLFFGSGTQLSVL.

The V and J genes are TRBV11-3 and TRBJ1-2; 7 bases align to TRBD1. Trimming took 1 base from V and 4 from J; bases not matched to a gene: 6. The germline gives CDR1 SGHNT, CDR2 YENEEA. This CDR3 spans 15 amino acids. CDR3: CASSLGGQSLYGYTF. The CDR3 coding sequence is TGTGCCAGCAGCTTAGGGGGACAGAGTCTCTATGGCTACACCTTC.